This T cell receptor beta chain was profiled in a study of T-cell reconstitution after alpha-beta-depleted transplantation in children. For this clonotype: What it binds is unknown.

Unique molecular identifiers were incorporated into the prepared TCRbeta library. TCRdb redid the calling of the PCR reads with MiXCR, one entry per CDR3 protein. The data contain a few hundred thousand distinct CDR3 sequences, roughly 27% of them singletons. Study conclusions and caveats: The origin of alpha-beta T cells about two months after transplant was reportedly several hundred expanded graft clones.

The CDR3 loop spans 13 amino acids. V was shortened by 6 bases and J by 2 bases, with 10 bases between the two germline ends. Germline CDR1 is WSHSY and CDR2 is SAAADI. Sequences were derived from PBMCs, sampled before TCRalphabeta/CD19-depleted stem cell transplant. The chain is built from TRBV10-2 and TRBJ2-5; D remains ambiguous. The receptor was derived from a boy younger than two with Wiskott-Aldrich syndrome, due to receive a stem cell transplant. The DNA of the CDR3 is TGCGCCAGCAGCGACATGTTACAAGAGACCCAGTACTTC. As protein: CASSDMLQETQYF.